Described below is a single TCR beta chain sequence and its context. Within the sample, other DNA sequences also encode this same CDR3. TCRdb's table, derived via immunoSEQ multiplex PCR, lists solely in-frame clones and lacks some. The data show 400,000 or so clones, 70% to 90% seen once. This sample is drawn from a study of blood T cell repertoires in COVID-19. Study-wide context: T cells, B-cell-depleted T cells, or PBMCs provided the cDNA or gDNA that served as material.

Adults between roughly 18 and 95 years of age took part from about two dozen US areas. CDR3 length: 12 residues. Germline-derived CDR1 and CDR2 are GTSNPN and SVGIG (reference sequence). V lost 1 base and J lost 2, with 6 bases in between. The source of this sequence is a man aged 35 to 55 in a cohort exposed to, infected with or recovered from COVID-19 (not recorded which). This rearrangement joins TRBV30 to TRBJ2-7; possible D gene TRBD1, 5 bases. Sequenced material: PBMCs or T cells enriched from blood (not recorded which). The CDR3 nucleotides read TGTGCCTGGAGTGGGGGCGCCTACGAGCAGTACTTC. Residues: CAWSGGAYEQYF.